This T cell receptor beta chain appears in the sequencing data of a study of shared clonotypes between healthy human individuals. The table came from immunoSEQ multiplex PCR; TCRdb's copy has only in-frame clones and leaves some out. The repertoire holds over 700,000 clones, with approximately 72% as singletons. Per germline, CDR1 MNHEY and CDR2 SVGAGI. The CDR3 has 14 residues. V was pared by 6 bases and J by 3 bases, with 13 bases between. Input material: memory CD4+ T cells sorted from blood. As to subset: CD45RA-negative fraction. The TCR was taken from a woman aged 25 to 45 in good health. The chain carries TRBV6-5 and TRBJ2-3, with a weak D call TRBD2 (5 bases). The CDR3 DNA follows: TGTGCCAGCAGCTCTCGGACTGCTACAGATACGCAGTATTTT. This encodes CASSSRTATDTQYF.